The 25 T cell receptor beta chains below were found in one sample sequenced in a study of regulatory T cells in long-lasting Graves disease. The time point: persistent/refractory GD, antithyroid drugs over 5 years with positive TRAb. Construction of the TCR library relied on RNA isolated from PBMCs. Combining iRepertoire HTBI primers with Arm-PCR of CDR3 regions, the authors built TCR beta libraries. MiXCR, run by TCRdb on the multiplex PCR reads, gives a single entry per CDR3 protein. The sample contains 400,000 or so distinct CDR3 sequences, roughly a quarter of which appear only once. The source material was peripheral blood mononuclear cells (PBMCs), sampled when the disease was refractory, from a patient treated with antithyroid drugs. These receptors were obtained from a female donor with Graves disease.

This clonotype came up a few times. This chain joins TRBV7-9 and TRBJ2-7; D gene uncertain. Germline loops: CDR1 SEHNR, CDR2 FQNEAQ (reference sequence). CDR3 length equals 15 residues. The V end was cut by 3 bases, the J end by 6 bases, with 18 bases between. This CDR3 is CASSFVQLGNCEQYF. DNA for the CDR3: TGTGCCAGCAGCTTTGTTCAGTTGGGGAACTGCGAGCAGTACTTC.

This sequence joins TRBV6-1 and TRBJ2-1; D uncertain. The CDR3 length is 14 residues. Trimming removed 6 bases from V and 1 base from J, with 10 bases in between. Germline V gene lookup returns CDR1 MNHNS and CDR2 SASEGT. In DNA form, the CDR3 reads TGTGCCAGCAGGTATCATGGGTCCTACAATGAGCAGTTCTTC. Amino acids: CASRYHGSYNEQFF.

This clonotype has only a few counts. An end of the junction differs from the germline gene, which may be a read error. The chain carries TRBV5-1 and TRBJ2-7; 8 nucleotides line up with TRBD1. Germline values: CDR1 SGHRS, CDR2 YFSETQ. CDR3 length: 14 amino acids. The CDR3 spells CASSFRDRSSEQYF. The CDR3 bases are TGCGCCAGCAGCTTCCGGGACAGGTCCTCCGAGCAGTACTTC.

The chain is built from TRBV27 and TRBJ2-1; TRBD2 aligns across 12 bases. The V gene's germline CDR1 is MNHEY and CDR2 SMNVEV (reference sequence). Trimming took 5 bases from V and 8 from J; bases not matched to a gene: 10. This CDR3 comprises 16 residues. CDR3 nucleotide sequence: TGTGCCAGCAGTCCCATCGGTGCTAGCGGGAGGGATGAGCAGTTCTTC. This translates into CASSPIGASGRDEQFF.

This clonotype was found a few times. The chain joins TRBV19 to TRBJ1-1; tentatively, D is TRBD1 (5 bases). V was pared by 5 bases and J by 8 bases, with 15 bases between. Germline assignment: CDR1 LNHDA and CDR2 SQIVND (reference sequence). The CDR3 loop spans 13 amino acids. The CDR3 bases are TGTGCCAGTAGTCCCTCGAGACAGACAGAAGCTTTCTTT. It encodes CASSPSRQTEAFF.

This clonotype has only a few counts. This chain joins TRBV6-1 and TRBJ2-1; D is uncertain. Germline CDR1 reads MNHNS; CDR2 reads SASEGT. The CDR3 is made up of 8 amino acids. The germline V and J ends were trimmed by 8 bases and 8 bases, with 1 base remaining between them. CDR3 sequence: CASHEQFF. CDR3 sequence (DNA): TGTGCCAGCCATGAGCAGTTCTTC.

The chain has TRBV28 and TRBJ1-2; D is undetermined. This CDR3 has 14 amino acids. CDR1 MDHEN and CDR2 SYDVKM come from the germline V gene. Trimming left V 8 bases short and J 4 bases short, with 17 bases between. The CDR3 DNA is TGTGCCAGCGGAGAGGTACTTGGACTCTATGGCTACACCTTC. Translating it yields CASGEVLGLYGYTF.

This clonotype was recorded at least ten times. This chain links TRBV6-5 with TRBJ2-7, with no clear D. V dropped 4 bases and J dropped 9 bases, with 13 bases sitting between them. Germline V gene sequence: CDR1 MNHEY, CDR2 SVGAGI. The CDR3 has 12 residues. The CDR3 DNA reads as TGTGCCAGCAGTTCCCCGAGTGCAGTGCAGTACTTC. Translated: CASSSPSAVQYF.

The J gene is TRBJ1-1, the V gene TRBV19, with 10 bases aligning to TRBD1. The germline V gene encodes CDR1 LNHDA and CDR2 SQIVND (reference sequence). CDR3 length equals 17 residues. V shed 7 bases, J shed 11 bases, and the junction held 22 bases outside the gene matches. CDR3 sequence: CASNTRQGARQVSAAFF. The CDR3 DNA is TGTGCCAGTAATACTAGACAGGGGGCGCGACAAGTCTCAGCGGCTTTCTTT.

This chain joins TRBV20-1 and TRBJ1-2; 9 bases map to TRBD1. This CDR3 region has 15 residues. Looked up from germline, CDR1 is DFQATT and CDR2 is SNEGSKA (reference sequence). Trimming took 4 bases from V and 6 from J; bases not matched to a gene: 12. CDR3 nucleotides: TGCAGTGCTATTTCACCGGGACAGGGTTTGCATGGCTACACCTTC. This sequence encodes CSAISPGQGLHGYTF.

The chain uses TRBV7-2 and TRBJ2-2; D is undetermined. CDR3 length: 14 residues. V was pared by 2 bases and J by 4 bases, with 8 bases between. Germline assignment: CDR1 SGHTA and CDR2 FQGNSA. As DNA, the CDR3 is TGTGCCAGCAGCTTATTGGTGACCACCGGGGAGCTGTTTTTT. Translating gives CASSLLVTTGELFF.

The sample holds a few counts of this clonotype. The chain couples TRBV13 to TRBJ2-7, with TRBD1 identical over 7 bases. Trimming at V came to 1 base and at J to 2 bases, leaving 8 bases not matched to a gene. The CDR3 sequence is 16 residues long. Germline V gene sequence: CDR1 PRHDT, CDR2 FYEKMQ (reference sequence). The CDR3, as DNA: TGTGCCAGCAGCTTAGTGACAGGGCCACCCCCCTACGAGCAGTACTTC. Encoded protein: CASSLVTGPPPYEQYF.

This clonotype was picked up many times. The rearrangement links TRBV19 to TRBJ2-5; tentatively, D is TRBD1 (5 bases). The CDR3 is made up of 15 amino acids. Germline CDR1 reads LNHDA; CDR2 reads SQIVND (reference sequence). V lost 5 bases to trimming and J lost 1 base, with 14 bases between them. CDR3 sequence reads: CASSARRQPQETQYF. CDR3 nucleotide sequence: TGTGCCAGTAGTGCTCGACGACAGCCCCAAGAGACCCAGTACTTC.

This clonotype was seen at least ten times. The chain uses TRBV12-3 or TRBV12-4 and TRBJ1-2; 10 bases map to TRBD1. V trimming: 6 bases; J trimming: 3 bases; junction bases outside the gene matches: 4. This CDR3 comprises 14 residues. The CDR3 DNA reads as TGTGCCAGCAGCCAGGGACAGGGGTACTATGGCTACACCTTC. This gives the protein CASSQGQGYYGYTF.

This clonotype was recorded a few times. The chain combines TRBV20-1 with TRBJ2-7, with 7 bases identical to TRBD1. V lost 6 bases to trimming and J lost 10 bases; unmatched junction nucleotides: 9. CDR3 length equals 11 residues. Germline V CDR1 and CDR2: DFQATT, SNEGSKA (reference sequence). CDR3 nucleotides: TGCAGTGCCCAAGGGGGCGCCACCCAGTACTTC. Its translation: CSAQGGATQYF.

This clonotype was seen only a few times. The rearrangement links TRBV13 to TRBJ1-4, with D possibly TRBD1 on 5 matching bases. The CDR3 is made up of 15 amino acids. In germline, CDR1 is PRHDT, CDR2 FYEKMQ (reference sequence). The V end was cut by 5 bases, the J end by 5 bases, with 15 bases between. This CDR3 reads CASSRRGTGNEKLFF. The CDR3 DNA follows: TGTGCCAGCAGCCGGCGCGGGACGGGAAATGAAAAACTGTTTTTT. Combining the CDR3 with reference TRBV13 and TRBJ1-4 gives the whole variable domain AAGVIQSPRHLIKEKRETATLKCYPIPRHDTVYWYQQGPGQDPQFLISFYEKMQSDKGSIPDRFSAQQFSDYHSELNMSSLELGDSALYFCASSRRGTGNEKLFFGSGTQLSVL.

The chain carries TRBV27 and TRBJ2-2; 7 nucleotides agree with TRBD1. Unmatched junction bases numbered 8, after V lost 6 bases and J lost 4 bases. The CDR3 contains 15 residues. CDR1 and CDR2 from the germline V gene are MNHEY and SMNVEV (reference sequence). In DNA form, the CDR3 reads TGTGCCAGCAGCACATCCGGGACAGTCACCGGGGAGCTGTTTTTT. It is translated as CASSTSGTVTGELFF.

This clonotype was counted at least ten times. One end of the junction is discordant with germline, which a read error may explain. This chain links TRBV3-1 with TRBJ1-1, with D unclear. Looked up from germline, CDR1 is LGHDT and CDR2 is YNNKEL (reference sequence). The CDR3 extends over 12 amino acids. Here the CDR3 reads CASSPGRTEAFF. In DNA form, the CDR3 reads TGCGCCAGCAGCCCCGGACGGACCGAAGCTTTCTTT.

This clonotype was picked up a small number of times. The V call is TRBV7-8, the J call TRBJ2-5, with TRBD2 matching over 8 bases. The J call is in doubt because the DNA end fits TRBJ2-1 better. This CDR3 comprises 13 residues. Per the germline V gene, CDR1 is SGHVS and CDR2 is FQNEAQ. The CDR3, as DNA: TGTGCCAGCAGCCCTGCGGGAGGTCATGAGCAGTTCTTC. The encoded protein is CASSPAGGHEQFF.

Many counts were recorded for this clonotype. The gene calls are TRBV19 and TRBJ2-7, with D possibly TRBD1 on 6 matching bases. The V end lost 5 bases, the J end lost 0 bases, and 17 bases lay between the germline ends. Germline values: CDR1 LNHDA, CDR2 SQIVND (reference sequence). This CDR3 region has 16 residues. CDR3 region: CASSSPRTASSYEQYF. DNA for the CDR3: TGTGCCAGTAGTTCACCGCGGACAGCTTCCTCCTACGAGCAGTACTTC.

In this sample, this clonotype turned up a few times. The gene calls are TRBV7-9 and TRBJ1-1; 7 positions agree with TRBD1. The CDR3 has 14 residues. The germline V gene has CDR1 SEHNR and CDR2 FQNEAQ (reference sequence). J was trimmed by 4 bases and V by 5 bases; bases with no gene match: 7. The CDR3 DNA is TGTGCCAGCAGCGAAGCGACAGGGCGCACTGAAGCTTTCTTT. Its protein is CASSEATGRTEAFF. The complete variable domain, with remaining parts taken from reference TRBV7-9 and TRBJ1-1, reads DTGVSQNPRHKITKRGQNVTFRCDPISEHNRLYWYRQTLGQGPEFLTYFQNEAQLEKSRLLSDRFSAERPKGSFSTLEIQRTEQGDSAMYLCASSEATGRTEAFFGQGTRLTVV.

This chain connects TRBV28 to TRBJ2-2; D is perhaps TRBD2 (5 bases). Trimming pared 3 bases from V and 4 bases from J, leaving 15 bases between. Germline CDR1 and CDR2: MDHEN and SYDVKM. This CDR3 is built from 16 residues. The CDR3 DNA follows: TGTGCCAGCAGTTTCCCAAGAGGGCCAGCCACCGGGGAGCTGTTTTTT. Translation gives CASSFPRGPATGELFF.

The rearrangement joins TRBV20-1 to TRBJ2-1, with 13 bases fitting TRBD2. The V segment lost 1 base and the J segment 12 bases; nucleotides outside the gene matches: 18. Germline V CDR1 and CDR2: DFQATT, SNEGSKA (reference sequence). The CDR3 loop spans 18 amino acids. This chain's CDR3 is CSARALGRSGLAGVLQFF. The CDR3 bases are TGCAGTGCTAGAGCCTTGGGCAGGTCCGGACTAGCGGGAGTCTTGCAGTTCTTC.

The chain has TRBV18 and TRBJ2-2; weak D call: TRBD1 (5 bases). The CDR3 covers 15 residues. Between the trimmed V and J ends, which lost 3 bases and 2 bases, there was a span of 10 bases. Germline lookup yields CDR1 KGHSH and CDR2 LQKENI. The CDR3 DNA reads TGTGCCAGCTCACCGGGGCAGCCTAACACCGGGGAGCTGTTTTTT. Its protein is CASSPGQPNTGELFF.

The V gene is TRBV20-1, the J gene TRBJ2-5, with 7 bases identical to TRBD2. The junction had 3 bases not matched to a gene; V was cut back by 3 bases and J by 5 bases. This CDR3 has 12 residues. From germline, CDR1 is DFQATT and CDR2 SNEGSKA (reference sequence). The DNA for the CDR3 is TGCAGTGCTAGTACTAGCGTGGAGACCCAGTACTTC. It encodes CSASTSVETQYF.